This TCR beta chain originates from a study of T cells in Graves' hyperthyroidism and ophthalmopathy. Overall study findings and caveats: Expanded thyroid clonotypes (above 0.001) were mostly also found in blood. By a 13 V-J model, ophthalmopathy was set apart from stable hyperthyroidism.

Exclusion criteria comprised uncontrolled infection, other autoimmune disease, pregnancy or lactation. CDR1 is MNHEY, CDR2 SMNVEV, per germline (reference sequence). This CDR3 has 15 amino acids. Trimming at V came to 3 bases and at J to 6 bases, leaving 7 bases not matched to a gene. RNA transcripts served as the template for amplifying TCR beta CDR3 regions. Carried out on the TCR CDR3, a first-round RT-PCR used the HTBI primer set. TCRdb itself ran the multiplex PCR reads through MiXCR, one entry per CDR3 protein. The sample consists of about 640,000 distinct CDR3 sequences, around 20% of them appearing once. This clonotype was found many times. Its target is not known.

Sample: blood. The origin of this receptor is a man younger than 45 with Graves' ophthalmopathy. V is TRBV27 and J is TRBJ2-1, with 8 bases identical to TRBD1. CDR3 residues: CASSFDRGIPNEQFF. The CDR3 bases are TGTGCCAGCAGTTTCGACAGGGGAATACCCAATGAGCAGTTCTTC.